Reported below is one T cell receptor (beta chain). Its antigen remains unidentified. 60 Vbeta and 13 Jbeta primers were used in PCR. Sequencing used immunoSEQ multiplex PCR; TCRdb keeps in-frame clones, though not all of them. The sample has around 94,000 clones, about four fifths seen once. The sample originates from a study of cytomegalovirus exposure and HLA in healthy donors. Study-wide results and limits: Reportedly, fewer N-insertions than the 666-donor mean appeared in an Asian-associated ancestry cluster in a later analysis. The authors later linked a missense DCLRE1C variant to TCR beta V- and J-gene trimming.

The germline gives CDR1 MNHEY, CDR2 SVGAGI. The CDR3 runs to 13 residues. V lost 8 bases to trimming and J lost 6 bases; unmatched junction nucleotides: 6. Sample: PBMCs. The chain links TRBV6-5 to TRBJ2-7; TRBD1 aligns across 11 bases. This TCR was sampled from a man aged 18 to 35 in good health and CMV-seronegative. The CDR3 is CASSDRGPREQYF. In DNA, the CDR3 is TGTGCCAGCTCGGACAGGGGGCCGCGCGAGCAGTACTTC.